The rows below give T cell receptor beta chains drawn from one sample of a study of blood T cell repertoires in COVID-19. Assay: immunoSEQ multiplex PCR; the TCRdb copy retains only in-frame clones and omits some. The sample lists about 59,000 clones; around 73% were seen once. The sample consisted of peripheral blood. These receptor sequences come from a man older than 75 with acute or convalescent COVID-19. Each CDR3 is given with its conserved first and last residue. Each record gives: D gene, clone size, V gene, J gene, CDR3 DNA, CDR3 protein. The D gene is left open where the match is weak. Clone size is stated in some rows and not others, as once, few, many or a class when expanded.

-	-	TRBV5-1	TRBJ2-3	TGCGCCAGCAGCTTGGATTCGGTCGCAGATACGCAGTATTTT	CASSLDSVADTQYF
TRBD1	-	TRBV27	TRBJ2-1	TGTGCCAGCAGTCTAGGGGACAGGGTACACAATGAGCAGTTCTTC	CASSLGDRVHNEQFF
TRBD1	-	TRBV30	TRBJ2-7	TGTGCCTGGAGTACCGGGACAGGGAGGGAGCAGTACTTC	CAWSTGTGREQYF
-	-	TRBV5-1	TRBJ2-7	TGCGCCAGCAGCTTGGAAAGCGGCGAGCAGTACTTC	CASSLESGEQYF
TRBD2	once	TRBV6-7	TRBJ2-3	TGTGCCAGCAGTTACTCGATCTGGCTAGCGGAGATGGCAGATACGCAGTATTTT	CASSYSIWLAEMADTQYF
-	-	TRBV3-1/TRBV3-2	TRBJ1-1	TGTGCCAGCAGCCAATGGGGGGGGGAGAGGACTGAAGCTTTCTTT	CASSQWGGERTEAFF
TRBD1	-	TRBV11-1	TRBJ1-1	TGTGCCAGCAGCTTGACAGGGGGGTCGAACACTGAAGCTTTCTTT	CASSLTGGSNTEAFF
TRBD1	-	TRBV19	TRBJ2-7	TGTGCCAGTAGTACAGGACAGGGAACCTACGAGCAGTACTTC	CASSTGQGTYEQYF
TRBD2	-	TRBV2	TRBJ2-2	TGTGCCAGCAGTGAGGGGGGGTTCCGGTCCACCGGGGAGCTGTTTTTT	CASSEGGFRSTGELFF
-	few	TRBV29-1	TRBJ1-1	TGCAGCGTTGCGCTGACACCGAACACTGAAGCTTTCTTT	CSVALTPNTEAFF
TRBD1	-	TRBV3-1/TRBV3-2	TRBJ1-6	TGTGCCAGCAGTTATGGGACAGGGGATAATTCACCCCTCCACTTT	CASSYGTGDNSPLHF
-	-	TRBV19	TRBJ2-3	TGTGCCAGTAGTATAGCGGGGGTCTCTAGCACAGATACGCAGTATTTT	CASSIAGVSSTDTQYF
-	few	TRBV4-1	TRBJ1-4	TGCGCCAGCAGCCAGGATCAGGCCCTTAATGAAAAACTGTTTTTT	CASSQDQALNEKLFF
-	-	TRBV2	TRBJ2-7	TGTGCCAGCAGCTTATCCCGGGGAGCTGGCGAGCAGTACTTC	CASSLSRGAGEQYF
TRBD1	-	TRBV6-5	TRBJ2-5	TGTGCCACCTCCAGGGGGCAGGAAGAGACCCAGTACTTC	CATSRGQEETQYF